This TCR beta chain is drawn from a study of technical replicates of blood from a handful of donors. Repertoires were generated with immunoSEQ multiplex PCR, while TCRdb's copy carries only in-frame clones and drops some. The sample has about 100,000 clones, approximately 95% seen once. Per germline, CDR1 SGHRS and CDR2 YFSETQ. Losses at the gene ends were 4 bases for V and 2 bases for J; bases not matched to a gene: 12. The CDR3 is 17 residues long. This chain links TRBV5-1 with TRBJ2-7, with 10 bases fitting TRBD1. Sequencing input: T cells isolated from PBMCs. The sequence came from a human donor in good health. The chain's CDR3 is CASSKNTGTGVTYEQYF. The DNA for the CDR3 is TGCGCCAGCAGCAAAAACACCGGGACAGGGGTTACCTACGAGCAGTACTTC.